This TCR beta chain comes out of a study of T-cell reconstitution after alpha-beta-depleted transplantation in children. This CDR3 has 18 residues. The V end was cut by 3 bases, the J end by 8 bases, with 26 bases between. CDR1 and CDR2 (germline): SGHAT, FQNNGV. Unique molecular identifiers were incorporated during preparation of the TCRbeta library. Each CDR3 protein is one row after TCRdb ran MiXCR on the PCR reads. Here the sample spans around 400,000 distinct CDR3 sequences, about a tenth being singletons. This clonotype was observed a handful of times. This TCR was sampled from a human donor who donated a stem cell graft to a child with acute myeloid leukemia. This specimen consisted of PBMCs from the stem cell graft donor, obtained from the stem cell graft. The V and J genes are TRBV11-2 and TRBJ2-1; D uncertain. The CDR3 sequence is CASSFPVNGMVSGDEQFF. For the CDR3, the DNA is TGTGCCAGCAGCTTCCCAGTCAATGGTATGGTCTCGGGCGATGAGCAGTTCTTC.